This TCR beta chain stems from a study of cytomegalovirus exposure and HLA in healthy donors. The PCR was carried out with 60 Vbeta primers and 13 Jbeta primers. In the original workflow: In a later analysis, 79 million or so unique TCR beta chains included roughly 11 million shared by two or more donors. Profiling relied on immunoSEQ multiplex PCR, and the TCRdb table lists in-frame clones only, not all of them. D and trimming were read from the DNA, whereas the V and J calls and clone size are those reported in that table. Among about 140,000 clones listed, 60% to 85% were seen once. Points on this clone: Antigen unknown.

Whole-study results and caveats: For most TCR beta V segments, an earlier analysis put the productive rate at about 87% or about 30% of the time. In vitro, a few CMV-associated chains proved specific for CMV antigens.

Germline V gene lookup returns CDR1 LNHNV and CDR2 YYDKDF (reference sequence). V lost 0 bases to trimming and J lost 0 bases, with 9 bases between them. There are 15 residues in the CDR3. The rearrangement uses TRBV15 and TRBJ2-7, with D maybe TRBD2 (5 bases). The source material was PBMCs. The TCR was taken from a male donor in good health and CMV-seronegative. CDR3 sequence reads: CATSRDSGFSYEQYF. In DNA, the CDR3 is TGTGCCACCAGCAGAGATTCGGGGTTCTCCTACGAGCAGTACTTC.